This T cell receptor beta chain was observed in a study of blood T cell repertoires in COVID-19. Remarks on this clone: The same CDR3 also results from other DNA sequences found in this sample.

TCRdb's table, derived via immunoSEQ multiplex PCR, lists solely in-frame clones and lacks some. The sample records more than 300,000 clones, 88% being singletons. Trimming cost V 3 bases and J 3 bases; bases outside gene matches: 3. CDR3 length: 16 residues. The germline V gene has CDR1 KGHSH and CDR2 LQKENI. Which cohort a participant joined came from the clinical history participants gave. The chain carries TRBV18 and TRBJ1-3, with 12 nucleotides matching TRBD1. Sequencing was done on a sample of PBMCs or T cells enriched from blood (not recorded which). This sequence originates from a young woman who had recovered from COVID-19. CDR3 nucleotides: TGTGCCAGCTCACCGGGGACAGGGGGCAATGGAAACACCATATATTTT. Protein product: CASSPGTGGNGNTIYF.